The text below deals with one T cell receptor (beta chain). The germline CDR1 and CDR2 sequences are SGHDN and FVKESK. The CDR3 is 15 residues long. J was trimmed by 3 bases and V by 4 bases; bases with no gene match: 9. The source of the sample is a study of technical replicates of blood from a few donors. Sequencing was performed with immunoSEQ multiplex PCR; in TCRdb, only in-frame clones are kept and a portion is missing. The table shows about 93,000 clones, with roughly 96% occurring only once. The material sequenced was T cells isolated from PBMCs. The chain combines TRBV14 with TRBJ2-7; 7 positions agree with TRBD2. This clonotype was sampled from a human donor in good health. The CDR3 DNA follows: TGTGCCAGCAGCCCGGGACCGGGGGGAGTCTACGAGCAGTACTTC. Amino acids: CASSPGPGGVYEQYF.